This T cell receptor (beta chain) derives from a study of blood T cells in healthy people across ages. V dropped 0 bases and J dropped 4; count of bases not matched to a gene: 7. This CDR3 has 15 amino acids. Germline V CDR1 and CDR2: DFQATT, SNEGSKA (reference sequence). Together with a sample-barcoded 5' primer, a J-beta primer mix was included in a second PCR lasting roughly 7 to 11 cycles. TCRdb re-derived calls from the 5' RACE reads in MiXCR, one entry per CDR3 protein. Here the sample spans approximately 1,000,000 distinct CDR3 sequences, under 55% being singletons. Peripheral blood samples of around 9.5 milliliters were drawn from each donor.

This clonotype was obtained from a woman in her sixties in good health. The specimen sequenced was blood. The genes are TRBV20-1 and TRBJ1-2; 8 bases line up with TRBD1. CDR3 amino acids: CSARDSPGGSYGYTF. DNA of the CDR3: TGCAGTGCTAGAGATTCCCCAGGGGGCAGCTATGGCTACACCTTC.